What follows is one T cell receptor (beta chain) and its context. This receptor's antigen is unknown. No qualities accompany the bases; no much larger clone lies one base away. This sample was taken from a study of T cells after yellow fever vaccination (dated by TCRdb to between 2019 and 2020). For the wider study: Libraries from fractions with low cell numbers were prepared with the SMART-Seq v4 Ultra Low Input RNA kit. To follow T-cell clones before and after both primary and booster YFV17D yellow fever vaccination, bulk TCR alpha and beta repertoires underwent longitudinal sequencing. Two healthy male donors, one aged 18 to 30 and one aged 30 to 39 years, were included in the cohort. Blood was collected at multiple timepoints before and after primary and secondary immunization, and bulk PBMC replicates and cell subsets were isolated. The investigation overall reported the following: Because the study included only a couple of donors, the extent to which the findings can be generalized is limited. Computational filtering was required because FACS-sorted repertoires could contain abundant contaminating clonotypes from the bulk population. The secondary T-cell response was found to be weaker but faster than the primary response, with a peak reached on day 5 rather than on day 15. A small share of clonotypes occurred in both CD4 and CD8 compartments, likely arising from convergent recombination. After the booster, most clones that had expanded after primary vaccination were detected again (around 95% of CD4 and around nine tenths of CD8), suggesting broad maintenance of memory.

The sample's treatment or condition label, in plain terms: live attenuated yellow fever vaccine strain. Two biological replicates of bulk PBMCs were collected at each blood-draw timepoint. A standard Ficoll-Paque protocol was used to isolate PBMCs from peripheral blood. RNA was extracted with TriZol from bulk PBMCs, CD4 and CD8 fractions, and dextramer-positive and dextramer-negative fractions. CDR1 and CDR2, looked up from the germline V gene (reference sequence), are LGHDT and YNNKEL. The junction shows trimming of 10 bases on V and 9 bases on J, plus 34 bases between the germline ends. The CDR3, cysteine through phenylalanine, is 17 amino acids long. CDR3 DNA is the only sequence kept; it has 51 bases, read in frame from the first base. Synthesis of TCR cDNA relied on 5'RACE template switching, a step that introduced a universal primer site along with unique molecular identifiers. cDNA synthesis was primed from both the TCR alpha and TCR beta constant segments. Library amplification involved two PCR steps, and the second step added sample barcodes and sequencing adapters. Sequencing of the libraries was done on either Illumina HiSeq 2500 (2x100 bp) or NovaSeq (2x150 bp). In the paper's pipeline: Reads were demultiplexed and collapsed into UMI consensus sequences with MIGEC, and V(D)J alignment was performed with MiXCR. Clonotypes responding to the vaccine were identified with edgeR on replicate PBMC samples, with the criteria of FDR below 0.01 and a log2 fold change above 5 up to day 15. CD4 or CD8 identity was assigned to each bulk clonotype according to whether the clonotype was present at higher abundance in the sequenced CD4 repertoire or the sequenced CD8 repertoire. TCRdb trimmed public reads at Q25 via fastp, called clones via MiXCR and kept in-frame beta chains. Duplicate CDR3 protein sequences are folded into a single record with the most common DNA and genes. TCRdb's processing, not the study's, gives the V and J calls here. This sample is represented by about 370,000 distinct CDR3 sequences; about 9.9% of them were singletons. The ten largest account for about 17% of the sample.

The sample was PBMCs, taken on the day of the first yellow fever vaccination. This TCR was recovered from a man in his late teens or twenties who received the YFV17D yellow fever vaccine. This receptor chain uses TRBV3-1 and TRBJ2-7, with the D call perhaps TRBD1 or TRBD2, as 5 bases match in each case. The CDR3 here reads CAIRYGQEGQDSRGQYF. The DNA is as follows: TGTGCCATCAGATACGGACAAGAGGGTCAAGATTCTAGGGGGCAGTACTTC.